A single sample gave rise to the 22 T cell receptor beta chains below, sequenced in a study of CD8 T cells in ankylosing spondylitis. MiXCR was run by TCRdb on the 5' RACE reads, yielding one entry per CDR3 protein. The data hold about 130,000 distinct CDR3 sequences, with about an eighth observed a single time. Sequences were obtained from blood, either unsorted or a sorted T cell fraction (not recorded which). These receptors all come from a female donor with ankylosing spondylitis or in good health (not recorded which).

Here the CDR3 reads CASSPQREGNNEQFF. CDR3 DNA: TGTGCCAGCTCACCACAGCGGGAGGGTAACAATGAGCAGTTCTTC. The J gene is TRBJ2-1, the V gene TRBV18, with 10 bases lining up with TRBD2. V was clipped by 1 base and J by 5 bases; unmatched bases: 2. This CDR3 spans 15 amino acids. CDR1 KGHSH and CDR2 LQKENI come from the germline V gene.

This clonotype was recorded at least ten times. The rearrangement joins TRBV5-1 to TRBJ2-2, with 10 bases aligning to TRBD2. There are 16 residues in the CDR3. V was pared by 7 bases and J by 0 bases, with 6 bases of the junction left unmatched. Germline V lookup: CDR1 SGHRS, CDR2 YFSETQ. The CDR3 coding sequence is TGCGCCAGCGAGCTTCTAGCGGGGGCGAACACCGGGGAGCTGTTTTTT. It specifies CASELLAGANTGELFF. The variable domain in full, with the rest retrieved from reference TRBV5-1 and TRBJ2-2, is KAGVTQTPRYLIKTRGQQVTLSCSPISGHRSVSWYQQTPGQGLQFLFEYFSETQRNKGNFPGRFSGRQFSNSRSEMNVSTLELGDSALYLCASELLAGANTGELFFGEGSRLTVL.

This clonotype appeared a few times. The chain employs TRBV29-1 and TRBJ1-1; D not certain. The CDR3 spans 13 residues. V shed 5 bases and J shed 2 bases, with 12 bases lying between them. Germline loops: CDR1 SQVTM, CDR2 ANQGSEA. CDR3 amino acids: CSVIGVRNTEAFF. The CDR3 region has the DNA TGCAGCGTTATCGGGGTTAGAAACACTGAAGCTTTCTTT.

This clonotype was observed a handful of times. The V call is TRBV12-3 or TRBV12-4, the J call TRBJ2-3; TRBD1 aligns across 8 bases. The CDR3 totals 15 residues. V trimming: 10 bases; J trimming: 4 bases; junction bases outside the gene matches: 13. The CDR3 loop reads CATFYRGSGSDTQYF. In DNA, the CDR3 is TGTGCCACCTTCTACAGGGGGAGTGGGTCAGATACGCAGTATTTT.

This clonotype was seen at least ten times. The CDR3 sequence: CSAPPGSGAQETQYF. CDR3 in DNA: TGCAGTGCTCCGCCTGGGTCGGGGGCCCAAGAGACCCAGTACTTC. The chain couples TRBV20-1 to TRBJ2-5, with D tentatively TRBD1 or TRBD2 (6 bases each). Trimming took 5 bases from V and 1 from J, leaving 17 bases between them. There are 15 residues in the CDR3. Germline CDR1 DFQATT, CDR2 SNEGSKA (reference sequence).

This clonotype was seen only a few times. The rearrangement links TRBV20-1 to TRBJ1-1; TRBD1 matches 11 bases. The CDR3 contains 14 residues. Trimming at V came to 3 bases and at J to 5 bases, leaving 5 bases not matched to a gene. Germline V gene lookup returns CDR1 DFQATT and CDR2 SNEGSKA (reference sequence). Here the CDR3 reads CSARRDRGGTEAFF. In DNA, the CDR3 is TGCAGTGCTAGGAGGGACAGGGGGGGAACTGAAGCTTTCTTT.

The chain links TRBV7-2 to TRBJ2-3, with D tentatively TRBD1 or TRBD2 (6 bases each). In germline, CDR1 is SGHTA, CDR2 FQGNSA. The CDR3 spans 17 residues. V was shortened by 5 bases and J by 0 bases, with 18 bases between the two germline ends. The chain's CDR3 is CASSRRGSVTSTDTQYF. CDR3 sequence (DNA): TGTGCCAGCAGCCGGAGGGGGAGCGTTACTAGCACAGATACGCAGTATTTT.

This clonotype was detected many times. The rearrangement joins TRBV7-9 to TRBJ2-3, with D unresolved. Germline-derived CDR1 and CDR2 are SEHNR and FQNEAQ (reference sequence). V was cut by 5 bases and J by 1 base, with 10 bases left in between. The CDR3 runs to 14 residues. CDR3 in DNA: TGTGCCAGCAGCCCCGTGCCCCGCACAGATACGCAGTATTTT. Amino acid sequence: CASSPVPRTDTQYF. The full variable domain, rest sourced from reference TRBV7-9 and TRBJ2-3, is DTGVSQNPRHKITKRGQNVTFRCDPISEHNRLYWYRQTLGQGPEFLTYFQNEAQLEKSRLLSDRFSAERPKGSFSTLEIQRTEQGDSAMYLCASSPVPRTDTQYFGPGTRLTVL.

This clonotype was observed a handful of times. The chain joins TRBV3-1 to TRBJ2-5, with D perhaps given as TRBD1 or TRBD2 (5 bases each). The V gene's germline CDR1 is LGHDT and CDR2 YNNKEL (reference sequence). The CDR3 consists of 15 residues. V was pared by 4 bases and J by 3 bases, with 15 bases between. The CDR3 coding sequence is TGTGCCAGCAGCCCAGCAGGGAGTCACAAAGAGACCCAGTACTTC. This gives the protein CASSPAGSHKETQYF.

The chain uses TRBV21-1 and TRBJ1-5; TRBD1, as called in the table, went unchecked against the DNA. TRBV21-1 is recorded as a pseudogene. CDR3 length: 15 amino acids. CDR3 loop: CVSSKIGAANQPQHF. Here the CDR3 DNA reads TGTGTCAGCAGCAAAATCGGGGCTGCCAATCAGCCCCAGCATTTT.

This clonotype appeared a few times. This sequence joins TRBV15 and TRBJ2-5, with 9 bases fitting TRBD1. Trimming took 3 bases from V and 4 from J; bases not matched to a gene: 6. The CDR3 loop spans 15 amino acids. CDR1 and CDR2 (germline): LNHNV, YYDKDF (reference sequence). Written as DNA, the CDR3 is TGTGCCACCAGCAGGGGACAGGGAAAAGGAGAGACCCAGTACTTC. It yields the protein CATSRGQGKGETQYF.

This clonotype occurred many times. CDR3 DNA: TGTGCCAGCAGTAAGAACCGGGCCTACAATGAGCAGTTCTTC. It translates to CASSKNRAYNEQFF. J is TRBJ2-1 and V is TRBV27; no clear D gene. Trimming stripped 5 bases from V and 2 bases from J, with 10 bases between. CDR3 size: 14 residues. CDR1 and CDR2 (germline): MNHEY, SMNVEV (reference sequence).

This clonotype showed up just a few times. One end of the junction varies from germline; a read error may be responsible. The chain is built from TRBV7-7 and TRBJ2-2; D is perhaps TRBD2 (5 bases). This CDR3 spans 13 amino acids. From germline, CDR1 is SSHAT and CDR2 FNYEAQ (reference sequence). The CDR3 protein is CASTKGLTGELFF. As DNA, the CDR3 is TGTGCTAGCACCAAAGGACTCACCGGGGAGCTGTTTTTT.

This clonotype has at least ten counts. J is TRBJ1-1 and V is TRBV5-1; the match to TRBD1 covers 11 bases. V was pared by 5 bases and J by 5 bases, with 5 bases of the junction left unmatched. The germline V gene has CDR1 SGHRS and CDR2 YFSETQ. The CDR3 sequence is 14 residues long. CDR3 residues: CASRAGTGGTEAFF. The CDR3, as DNA: TGCGCCAGCAGGGCCGGGACAGGGGGGACTGAAGCTTTCTTT. Full variable domain (outside the CDR3, taken from reference TRBV5-1 and TRBJ1-1): KAGVTQTPRYLIKTRGQQVTLSCSPISGHRSVSWYQQTPGQGLQFLFEYFSETQRNKGNFPGRFSGRQFSNSRSEMNVSTLELGDSALYLCASRAGTGGTEAFFGQGTRLTVV.

This clonotype has at least ten counts. CDR3 in DNA: TGTGCCAGCAGCTCGTTCGAGGTTCGTGAAAAACTGTTTTTT. It translates to CASSSFEVREKLFF. The chain couples TRBV5-5 to TRBJ1-4, with D uncertain. The CDR3 has 14 amino acids. The V gene's germline CDR1 is SGHKS and CDR2 YYEKEE (reference sequence). Trimming removed 3 bases at V and 7 bases at J, with 13 bases between.

This clonotype was found a few times. This chain links TRBV9 with TRBJ2-7; D call uncertain. V was cut by 4 bases and J by 0 bases, with 14 bases left in between. There are 15 residues in the CDR3. Per the germline V gene, CDR1 is SGDLS and CDR2 is YYNGEE. CDR3 protein: CASSPGPRYSYEQYF. CDR3 nucleotide sequence: TGTGCCAGCAGCCCAGGTCCCAGATACTCCTACGAGCAGTACTTC.

Only a few counts were recorded for this clonotype. This chain joins TRBV29-1 and TRBJ1-4; 7 bases fit TRBD1. The junction had 8 bases not matched to a gene; V was cut back by 3 bases and J by 4 bases. CDR3 length: 15 residues. CDR1 and CDR2 from the germline V gene are SQVTM and ANQGSEA. The CDR3 here is CSVETQGCYNEKLFF. In DNA form, the CDR3 reads TGCAGCGTTGAGACACAGGGGTGCTATAATGAAAAACTGTTTTTT.

This clonotype was seen repeatedly, ten times or more. The V gene is TRBV5-4, the J gene TRBJ2-1; no reliable D call. The CDR3 is made up of 13 amino acids. CDR1 and CDR2 from the germline V gene are SGHNT and YYREEE (reference sequence). The V gene lost 4 bases and the J gene lost 5 bases, with 10 bases spanning the gap. CDR3 in amino acids: CASSATRNNEQFF. The DNA for the CDR3 is TGTGCCAGCAGCGCGACTCGGAACAATGAGCAGTTCTTC.

This sequence joins TRBV5-1 and TRBJ2-2, with TRBD1 matching over 7 bases. This CDR3 has 16 amino acids. The V segment lost 3 bases and the J segment 6 bases; nucleotides outside the gene matches: 11. Looked up from germline, CDR1 is SGHRS and CDR2 is YFSETQ. The CDR3 sequence is CASSYNSGTAPGELFF. In DNA form, the CDR3 reads TGCGCCAGCAGCTATAACTCCGGGACAGCTCCCGGGGAGCTGTTTTTT.

The chain recombines TRBV7-2 with TRBJ2-5; D gene uncertain. Trimming cost V 1 base and J 6 bases, with 9 bases left between them. Germline V gives CDR1 SGHTA, CDR2 FQGNSA. The CDR3 has 13 amino acids. The CDR3 sequence is CASSLGVLKTQYF. The CDR3 DNA sequence: TGTGCCAGCAGCTTAGGGGTACTGAAGACCCAGTACTTC.

Worth noting for this clonotype: A read error is possible here, since a much larger clone lies one base away. The chain is built from TRBV6-6 and TRBJ2-2; D remains unclear. Germline V gene data show CDR1 as MNHNY and CDR2 as SVGAGI (reference sequence). This CDR3 has 13 residues. The CDR3 loop is CATSYSMSWELFF. CDR3 nucleotides: TGTGCCACCAGTTACTCGATGTCGTGGGAGCTGTTTTTT.

The chain is built from TRBV10-3 and TRBJ2-1; maybe TRBD2 (6 bases). The CDR3 totals 17 residues. Germline values: CDR1 ENHRY, CDR2 SYGVKD. Trimming stripped 11 bases from V and 2 bases from J, with 25 bases between. The CDR3 protein is CAGGEPGPRRTYNEQFF. CDR3 nucleotide sequence: TGTGCCGGAGGGGAACCGGGACCCCGACGGACCTACAATGAGCAGTTCTTC.